A single sample gave rise to the 10 T cell receptor beta chains below, sequenced in a study of T cells in localized non-small cell lung cancer. Using immunoSEQ multiplex PCR, the repertoire was profiled, and TCRdb retains in-frame clones only, with some absent. The data contain tens of thousands of clones, 87% of them singletons. The source material was peripheral blood, sampled before any cancer treatment. These receptors all stem from a man between 40 and 70 years old with stage I squamous cell lung carcinoma.

The gene calls are TRBV28 and TRBJ2-7; D is possibly TRBD1 (5 bases). In germline, CDR1 is MDHEN, CDR2 SYDVKM. Trimming removed 5 bases at V and 1 base at J, with 15 bases between. The length of the CDR3 is 15 residues. The CDR3 DNA reads as TGTGCCAGCAGTCGACCCAGGGAAAGTTCCTACGAGCAGTACTTC. Its protein product is CASSRPRESSYEQYF.

This clone turned up a few times. The CDR3 region has the DNA TGTGCCAGCAGCTTAGTCGCCAATCAGCCCCAGCATTTT. Translated: CASSLVANQPQHF. J is TRBJ1-5 and V is TRBV7-2; D uncertain. Germline V gene sequence: CDR1 SGHTA, CDR2 FQGNSA. The CDR3 consists of 13 residues. V was cut by 1 base and J by 3 bases, with 4 bases left in between.

V gene TRBV7-2 combines with J gene TRBJ1-6; a weak D match, TRBD1 (6 bases). This CDR3 comprises 14 residues. V dropped 2 bases and J dropped 11 bases, with 13 bases sitting between them. The germline V gene has CDR1 SGHTA and CDR2 FQGNSA. The CDR3 nucleotides read TGTGCCAGCAGCTTACCGGGACATACGCCACCCCTCCACTTT. Its translation: CASSLPGHTPPLHF.

The chain recombines TRBV7-2 with TRBJ2-2; no reliable D call. V lost 6 bases, J lost 14 bases, and 13 bases lay in between. From germline, CDR1 is SGHTA and CDR2 FQGNSA. The length of the CDR3 is 11 residues. Written as DNA, the CDR3 is TGTGCCAGCAGTACCCAATCCCGACTGTTTTTT. This gives the protein CASSTQSRLFF.

The chain combines TRBV4-1 with TRBJ2-3, with D possibly being TRBD1 (6 bases). Trimming stripped 4 bases from V and 5 bases from J, with 16 bases between. The germline V gene has CDR1 MGHRA and CDR2 YSYEKL. The CDR3 spans 15 residues. This CDR3 is CASSLPTGHRDTQYF. The DNA of the CDR3 is TGCGCCAGCAGCCTGCCTACAGGGCATCGAGATACGCAGTATTTT.

In its sample, this clone was seen once. The chain has TRBV5-1 and TRBJ1-6, with D perhaps TRBD1 (6 bases). There are 14 residues in the CDR3. Germline values: CDR1 SGHRS, CDR2 YFSETQ. V dropped 5 bases and J dropped 3 bases, with 9 bases sitting between them. The CDR3 reads CASRRGGYNSPLHF. The DNA of the CDR3 is TGCGCCAGCAGGAGGGGGGGCTATAATTCACCCCTCCACTTT.

The rearrangement links TRBV5-6 to TRBJ2-7, with D perhaps TRBD1 (5 bases). The V end was cut by 0 bases, the J end by 5 bases, with 6 bases between. This CDR3 is 12 amino acids long. Germline V gene sequence: CDR1 SGHDT, CDR2 YYEEEE. The CDR3 is CASSLEDNEQYF. The CDR3 region has the DNA TGTGCCAGCAGCTTGGAGGACAACGAGCAGTACTTC.

This sequence joins TRBV7-7 and TRBJ2-2; TRBD2 might be the D (5 bases). Trimming removed 1 base at V and 7 bases at J, with 10 bases between. The CDR3 covers 14 residues. In germline, CDR1 is SSHAT, CDR2 FNYEAQ (reference sequence). CDR3 sequence reads: CASSLERDHGELFF. The CDR3 DNA sequence: TGTGCCAGCAGCTTAGAGAGGGATCACGGGGAGCTGTTTTTT.

The J gene is TRBJ2-1, the V gene TRBV5-1; no clear D. This CDR3 contains 14 residues. Germline values: CDR1 SGHRS, CDR2 YFSETQ. The V end lost 0 bases, the J end lost 8 bases, and 12 bases lay between the germline ends. CDR3 in amino acids: CASSLALGSDEQFF. The CDR3 DNA sequence: TGCGCCAGCAGCTTGGCCTTAGGGTCGGATGAGCAGTTCTTC.

The chain employs TRBV25-1 and TRBJ2-7; D is unclear. V was shortened by 4 bases and J by 4 bases, with 11 bases between the two germline ends. The V gene's germline CDR1 is MGHDK and CDR2 SYGVNS. The CDR3 contains 13 residues. CDR3: CASSGQVFYEQYF. DNA for the CDR3: TGTGCCAGCAGTGGGCAGGTGTTTTACGAGCAGTACTTC.